At least ten counts were recorded for the clone carrying this T cell receptor beta chain. TCRdb reprocessed the RT-PCR reads via MiXCR and lists one record per CDR3 protein. The table records 500,000 to 600,000 distinct CDR3 sequences, over 9% of them present only once. The sample belongs to a study of response to subunit inactivated influenza vaccine. Germline V gene lookup returns CDR1 SQVTM and CDR2 ANQGSEA. V was shortened by 5 bases and J by 6 bases, with 17 bases between the two germline ends. The CDR3 runs to 13 residues. The sample was also linked to a second study, of T cells expressing NK-cell markers. This second report adds: It was by 5'RACE template switching with UMIs that TCR beta cDNA was made. It was from sorted CD3+CD56+NKG2C+, CD3+CD56+NKG2C- and CD3+CD56-NKG2C+ T cells that TCR beta repertoires came. In a group of about 6 donors, dominant NKG2C+ clonotypes represented about 1.0-8% of CD8+ T cells.

This chain connects TRBV29-1 to TRBJ2-7; D is possibly TRBD2 (6 bases). This TCR came from a man in his forties or fifties who received an inactivated influenza vaccine. The input for sequencing was PBMCs from blood, taken on the day of vaccination. For the CDR3, the DNA is TGCAGCGTTACTGGACTAAGCCTTTCCGAGCAGTACTTC. This translates into CSVTGLSLSEQYF.